These T cell receptor beta chains were read from a single sample in a study of T cells after yellow fever vaccination. TCRdb re-called the 5' RACE reads through MiXCR, storing one row per CDR3 protein. The data hold about 630,000 distinct CDR3 sequences, with around an eighth observed a single time. This material consisted of PBMCs, taken on the day of the yellow fever booster vaccination. These receptors originate from a young man who received the YFV17D yellow fever vaccine. The CDR3 runs from the conserved cysteine through the conserved F or W. A D gene is named only where the DNA matches it firmly. Rows give clone size only sometimes, using once, few, many, or a class for an expanded clone.

clone_size: NA
d_call: NA
j_call: TRBJ2-5
v_call: TRBV20-1
cdr3_aa: CSARGGRRGLTQETQYF
cdr3_nt: TGCAGTGCTAGAGGAGGCAGGAGAGGTCTCACCCAAGAGACCCAGTACTTC

clone_size: many
d_call: TRBD1
j_call: TRBJ2-1
v_call: TRBV12-3/TRBV12-4
cdr3_aa: CASSSDRGPYNEQFF
cdr3_nt: TGTGCCAGCAGTTCTGACAGGGGCCCCTACAATGAGCAGTTCTTC

clone_size: NA
d_call: TRBD1
j_call: TRBJ2-4
v_call: TRBV12-3/TRBV12-4
cdr3_aa: CASSLGLTGGDVGF
cdr3_nt: TGTGCCAGCAGTTTAGGGCTGACAGGGGGCGATGTCGGATTC

clone_size: NA
d_call: NA
j_call: TRBJ2-7
v_call: TRBV7-8
cdr3_aa: CASSPLGDSYEQYF
cdr3_nt: TGTGCCAGCAGCCCCTTGGGGGATTCATACGAGCAGTACTTC

clone_size: NA
d_call: NA
j_call: TRBJ1-2
v_call: TRBV7-2
cdr3_aa: CASSITGGYTF
cdr3_nt: TGTGCCAGCAGCATTACTGGGGGCTACACCTTC

clone_size: few
d_call: TRBD2
j_call: TRBJ2-1
v_call: TRBV4-3
cdr3_aa: CASSQGWYGTSGSSDNEQFF
cdr3_nt: TGCGCCAGCAGCCAAGGCTGGTACGGAACTAGCGGGAGTTCAGACAATGAGCAGTTCTTC

clone_size: NA
d_call: TRBD2
j_call: TRBJ2-5
v_call: TRBV24-1
cdr3_aa: CATSDSSGGYGETQYF
cdr3_nt: TGTGCCACCAGTGATTCCTCGGGGGGGTACGGGGAGACCCAGTACTTC

clone_size: few
d_call: TRBD1
j_call: TRBJ2-3
v_call: TRBV29-1
cdr3_aa: CSVEFLMDRGEDTQYF
cdr3_nt: TGCAGCGTTGAATTCCTTATGGACAGGGGTGAGGATACGCAGTATTTT

clone_size: NA
d_call: NA
j_call: TRBJ2-5
v_call: TRBV30
cdr3_aa: CASDREQETQYF
cdr3_nt: TGTGCCTCCGATAGAGAACAAGAGACCCAGTACTTC

clone_size: few
d_call: NA
j_call: TRBJ1-1
v_call: TRBV12-3/TRBV12-4
cdr3_aa: CASSKSPGGGNTEAFF
cdr3_nt: TGTGCCAGCAGCAAATCCCCCGGGGGGGGAAACACTGAAGCTTTCTTT

clone_size: few
d_call: NA
j_call: TRBJ1-4
v_call: TRBV30
cdr3_aa: CAWTRDLNEKLFF
cdr3_nt: TGTGCCTGGACCCGGGATCTTAATGAAAAACTGTTTTTT

clone_size: NA
d_call: TRBD1
j_call: TRBJ1-2
v_call: TRBV19
cdr3_aa: CASSTPTGIGGYTF
cdr3_nt: TGTGCCAGTAGTACACCGACAGGGATAGGTGGCTACACCTTC

clone_size: NA
d_call: NA
j_call: TRBJ2-7
v_call: TRBV3-1
cdr3_aa: CASSSSPRAYEQYF
cdr3_nt: TGTGCCAGCAGCTCTTCGCCCCGGGCCTACGAGCAGTACTTC

clone_size: NA
d_call: NA
j_call: TRBJ2-7
v_call: TRBV12-3/TRBV12-4
cdr3_aa: CASSLYPEQYF
cdr3_nt: TGTGCCAGCAGTTTGTATCCCGAGCAGTACTTC

clone_size: many
d_call: NA
j_call: TRBJ2-4
v_call: TRBV3-1
cdr3_aa: CASSQEGQPYF
cdr3_nt: TGTGCCAGCAGCCAAGAAGGACAGCCATACTTC

clone_size: NA
d_call: TRBD1
j_call: TRBJ2-1
v_call: TRBV20-1
cdr3_aa: CSVPGGADNEQFF
cdr3_nt: TGCAGTGTTCCAGGGGGTGCGGACAATGAGCAGTTCTTC

clone_size: NA
d_call: TRBD2
j_call: TRBJ2-7
v_call: TRBV4-3
cdr3_aa: CASSQSTGTSGSYEQYF
cdr3_nt: TGCGCCAGCAGCCAATCTACGGGGACTAGCGGGAGTTACGAGCAGTACTTC

clone_size: few
d_call: NA
j_call: TRBJ2-7
v_call: TRBV5-1
cdr3_aa: CASSLESGPSYEQYF
cdr3_nt: TGCGCCAGCAGCTTGGAATCGGGACCAAGCTACGAGCAGTACTTC

clone_size: few
d_call: NA
j_call: TRBJ1-3
v_call: TRBV20-1
cdr3_aa: CSAIHVNSGNTIYF
cdr3_nt: TGCAGTGCTATACATGTGAACTCTGGAAACACCATATATTTT

clone_size: NA
d_call: NA
j_call: TRBJ2-7
v_call: TRBV15
cdr3_aa: CATRVSGRSEQYF
cdr3_nt: TGTGCCACCAGGGTGTCGGGCCGGAGCGAGCAGTACTTC

clone_size: many
d_call: NA
j_call: TRBJ2-5
v_call: TRBV29-1
cdr3_aa: CSVERDIRETQYF
cdr3_nt: TGCAGCGTTGAACGGGACATCCGAGAGACCCAGTACTTC

clone_size: few
d_call: TRBD2
j_call: TRBJ2-3
v_call: TRBV5-6
cdr3_aa: CASRGLAASTDTQYF
cdr3_nt: TGTGCCAGCAGAGGACTAGCGGCTAGCACAGATACGCAGTATTTT

clone_size: few
d_call: NA
j_call: TRBJ1-1
v_call: TRBV20-1
cdr3_aa: CSARDRQGGTEAFF
cdr3_nt: TGCAGTGCTAGAGATCGGCAGGGAGGCACTGAAGCTTTCTTT

clone_size: NA
d_call: TRBD2
j_call: TRBJ2-7
v_call: TRBV28
cdr3_aa: CASTSLAASSYEQYF
cdr3_nt: TGTGCCAGCACCTCGCTAGCGGCCAGCTCCTACGAGCAGTACTTC

clone_size: NA
d_call: TRBD2
j_call: TRBJ2-1
v_call: TRBV7-6
cdr3_aa: CASRAGLVTFHEQFF
cdr3_nt: TGTGCCAGCAGGGCGGGACTAGTTACTTTCCATGAGCAGTTCTTC

clone_size: NA
d_call: NA
j_call: TRBJ2-5
v_call: TRBV11-2
cdr3_aa: CASSLDWIATQYF
cdr3_nt: TGTGCCAGCAGCTTAGATTGGATAGCGACCCAGTACTTC

clone_size: NA
d_call: TRBD1
j_call: TRBJ2-5
v_call: TRBV12-3/TRBV12-4
cdr3_aa: CASSWDRVRETQYF
cdr3_nt: TGTGCCAGCAGTTGGGACAGGGTGAGGGAGACCCAGTACTTC

clone_size: NA
d_call: NA
j_call: TRBJ2-5
v_call: TRBV27
cdr3_aa: CASSSPRGGETQYF
cdr3_nt: TGTGCCAGCAGTTCACCGAGAGGGGGAGAGACCCAGTACTTC

clone_size: NA
d_call: NA
j_call: TRBJ2-3
v_call: TRBV7-2
cdr3_aa: CASSPSSGPDTQYF
cdr3_nt: TGTGCCAGCAGCCCATCCAGCGGACCAGATACGCAGTATTTT

clone_size: NA
d_call: NA
j_call: TRBJ2-5
v_call: TRBV20-1
cdr3_aa: CSARAQSGQGIQETQYF
cdr3_nt: TGCAGTGCTAGAGCCCAATCGGGGCAGGGGATCCAAGAGACCCAGTACTTC

clone_size: NA
d_call: TRBD2
j_call: TRBJ2-1
v_call: TRBV7-2
cdr3_aa: CASSLTGLAGHNEQFF
cdr3_nt: TGTGCCAGCAGCTTAACGGGGCTAGCGGGACACAATGAGCAGTTCTTC

clone_size: few
d_call: NA
j_call: TRBJ1-3
v_call: TRBV12-3/TRBV12-4
cdr3_aa: CASSFYLEGNTIYF
cdr3_nt: TGTGCCAGCAGTTTTTACTTGGAAGGAAACACCATATATTTT

clone_size: NA
d_call: NA
j_call: TRBJ2-7
v_call: TRBV27
cdr3_aa: CASSLVTGNGRSYEQYF
cdr3_nt: TGTGCCAGCAGTTTAGTGACAGGGAATGGGAGGTCCTACGAGCAGTACTTC

clone_size: NA
d_call: NA
j_call: TRBJ1-2
v_call: TRBV12-3/TRBV12-4
cdr3_aa: CASTNIGRDGYTF
cdr3_nt: TGTGCCAGCACCAATATAGGTCGCGATGGCTACACCTTC

clone_size: few
d_call: TRBD1
j_call: TRBJ1-5
v_call: TRBV29-1
cdr3_aa: CSAGQGNQPQHF
cdr3_nt: TGCAGCGCAGGACAGGGTAATCAGCCCCAGCATTTT

clone_size: NA
d_call: NA
j_call: TRBJ1-4
v_call: TRBV5-1
cdr3_aa: CASSPAVGPPGEKLFF
cdr3_nt: TGCGCCAGCAGCCCCGCGGTTGGTCCCCCCGGTGAAAAACTGTTTTTT

clone_size: many
d_call: TRBD1
j_call: TRBJ2-1
v_call: TRBV7-9
cdr3_aa: CASSPAGTGLLGQFF
cdr3_nt: TGTGCCAGCAGTCCCGCCGGGACAGGGTTGCTAGGGCAGTTCTTC

clone_size: NA
d_call: NA
j_call: TRBJ1-1
v_call: TRBV29-1
cdr3_aa: CSVYRENTEAFF
cdr3_nt: TGCAGCGTCTACAGGGAGAACACTGAAGCTTTCTTT

clone_size: many
d_call: TRBD1
j_call: TRBJ2-3
v_call: TRBV7-6
cdr3_aa: CASSLEDRVGTDTQYF
cdr3_nt: TGTGCCAGCAGCTTAGAAGACAGGGTCGGAACAGATACGCAGTATTTT

clone_size: NA
d_call: NA
j_call: TRBJ2-1
v_call: TRBV2
cdr3_aa: CASGGPDNEQFF
cdr3_nt: TGTGCCAGCGGTGGACCCGACAATGAGCAGTTCTTC